Below are 6 T cell receptor beta chains sequenced from a single sample in a study of T cells in Graves' hyperthyroidism and ophthalmopathy (dated by TCRdb to the late 2010s). Library preparation employed multiplex PCR. TCRdb names Illumina HiSeq 2000 as the instrument used. The TCR beta CDR3 regions were amplified from RNA transcripts. A first-round RT-PCR of the TCR CDR3 used the HTBI primer set with the Qiagen OneStep RT-PCR kit. Using fastp at Q25 and MiXCR, TCRdb reprocessed the public reads and kept productive beta chains. All rows with the same CDR3 protein become a single entry with the most common DNA and genes. The sample records over 150,000 distinct CDR3 sequences, approximately 15% of which are singletons. Roughly 32% of the sample belongs to the ten largest clones. Sample: blood. The receptors were gathered from a woman in her forties or fifties with Graves' hyperthyroidism.

This clonotype has just a few counts. The chain links TRBV20-1 to TRBJ1-2; 9 nucleotides match TRBD1. Looked up from germline, CDR1 is DFQATT and CDR2 is SNEGSKA (reference sequence). The CDR3 extends over 15 amino acids. The ends lost 0 bases at V and 8 bases at J; junction bases unmatched: 10. The DNA for the CDR3 is TGCAGTGCTAGAGATAAACTGGACAGGGGAGGGGGCTACACCTTC. Translated, it gives CSARDKLDRGGGYTF.

In this sample, this clonotype turned up many times. The V gene is TRBV6-1, the J gene TRBJ1-2, with TRBD1 matching 7 bases. The germline V gene has CDR1 MNHNS and CDR2 SASEGT. CDR3 size: 17 residues. Germline trimming cut 3 bases from V and 2 bases from J; bases unmatched to any gene: 12. The CDR3 nucleotides are TGTGCCAGCAGTGAGCCGGGACAGAGATTCGCGAACTATGGCTACACCTTC. Its translation: CASSEPGQRFANYGYTF.

This clonotype was detected many times. The chain uses TRBV12-3 or TRBV12-4 and TRBJ1-6; TRBD1 is a possible D gene (5 bases). Between the trimmed V and J ends, which lost 6 bases and 9 bases, there was a span of 21 bases. This CDR3 is built from 16 residues. The CDR3 DNA follows: TGTGCCAGCAGCAACTCTCTTCGGGGCCCTCGTTCACCCCTCCACTTT. Amino acids: CASSNSLRGPRSPLHF.

Many counts were recorded for this clonotype. V is TRBV5-1 and J is TRBJ2-3, with D perhaps matching TRBD1 or TRBD2 (5 bases each). CDR3 size: 13 residues. Trimming shortened V by 4 bases and J by 2 bases, and 8 bases separated the two germline ends. From germline, CDR1 is SGHRS and CDR2 YFSETQ. CDR3 coding DNA: TGCGCCAGCAGCCCCGGGGCCACAGATACGCAGTATTTT. It is translated as CASSPGATDTQYF. Full variable domain (missing parts from reference TRBV5-1 and TRBJ2-3): KAGVTQTPRYLIKTRGQQVTLSCSPISGHRSVSWYQQTPGQGLQFLFEYFSETQRNKGNFPGRFSGRQFSNSRSEMNVSTLELGDSALYLCASSPGATDTQYFGPGTRLTVL.

The sample holds many counts of this clonotype. The chain uses TRBV5-1 and TRBJ1-6, with D hard to call. This CDR3 comprises 13 residues. CDR1 and CDR2 from the germline V gene are SGHRS and YFSETQ. Trimming removed 0 bases from V and 8 bases from J, with 6 bases in between. The CDR3, as DNA: TGCGCCAGCAGCTTGGTCGGGTATTCACCCCTCCACTTT. Its translation: CASSLVGYSPLHF.

The CDR3 coding sequence is TGTGCCAGTAGTATAGGACTCTCTGGGGCCAACGTCCTGACTTTC. This codes for CASSIGLSGANVLTF. V usage is TRBV19 and J usage is TRBJ2-6; D remains unclear. V was trimmed by 1 base and J by 0 bases, leaving 4 bases between them. Germline V CDR1 and CDR2: LNHDA, SQIVND (reference sequence). The CDR3 has 15 residues.